This passage covers 32 T cell receptor beta chains from one sample sequenced in a study of blood T cell repertoires in COVID-19. Using immunoSEQ multiplex PCR, the repertoire was profiled, and TCRdb retains in-frame clones only, with some absent. The sample yields 250,000 to 300,000 clones, roughly 80% seen once. The source material was PBMCs or T cells enriched from blood (not recorded which). All receptors derive from a man aged 35-49 years who had been exposed to COVID-19.

V and J are TRBV5-5 and TRBJ2-7, with 10 positions matching TRBD1. Germline V gene data show CDR1 as SGHKS and CDR2 as YYEKEE (reference sequence). V was pared by 5 bases and J by 3 bases, with 5 bases of the junction left unmatched. The CDR3 contains 14 residues. CDR3 amino acids: CASSTGTGVYEQYF. DNA of the CDR3: TGTGCCAGCAGTACCGGGACAGGGGTCTACGAGCAGTACTTC.

The V gene is TRBV7-9, the J gene TRBJ1-1; weak D call: TRBD1 (6 bases). This CDR3 spans 13 amino acids. V was shortened by 5 bases and J by 1 base, with 8 bases between the two germline ends. From germline, CDR1 is SEHNR and CDR2 FQNEAQ (reference sequence). CDR3 protein: CASSATGNTEAFF. CDR3 sequence (DNA): TGTGCCAGCAGCGCGACAGGGAACACTGAAGCTTTCTTT.

This rearrangement joins TRBV25-1 to TRBJ2-1, with 7 bases identical to TRBD2. The CDR3 length is 17 residues. Germline CDR1 is MGHDK and CDR2 is SYGVNS. The V segment lost 4 bases and the J segment 10 bases; nucleotides outside the gene matches: 19. The CDR3 loop is CASSVAVGAGSSGEQFF. For the CDR3, the DNA is TGTGCCAGCAGTGTCGCGGTAGGAGCGGGATCTTCAGGCGAGCAGTTCTTC.

The CDR3 loop reads CASSMGLAGSADTQYF. CDR3 DNA: TGTGCCAGTAGCATGGGACTAGCGGGATCCGCAGATACGCAGTATTTT. The rearrangement uses TRBV19 and TRBJ2-3; the match to TRBD2 covers 13 bases. The CDR3 length is 16 residues. J lost 4 bases, V lost 6 bases, and 7 bases had no gene match. The germline CDR1 and CDR2 sequences are LNHDA and SQIVND (reference sequence).

A remark on this clone: Germline and junction disagree at one end, which may indicate a read error. This chain joins TRBV7-7 and TRBJ2-1, with unresolved D. The germline gives CDR1 SSHAT, CDR2 FNYEAQ (reference sequence). The CDR3 sequence is 15 residues long. The CDR3 loop is CASSFQVDSYNEQFF. CDR3 bases: TGTGCTAGCAGCTTCCAGGTAGACTCCTACAATGAGCAGTTCTTC. Together with reference TRBV7-7 and TRBJ2-1, the CDR3 gives the full variable domain: GAGVSQSPRYKVTKRGQDVTLRCDPISSHATLYWYQQALGQGPEFLTYFNYEAQPDKSGLPSDRFSAERPEGSISTLTIQRTEQRDSAMYRCASSFQVDSYNEQFFGPGTRLTVL.

The rearrangement joins TRBV6-5 to TRBJ1-1; D gene uncertain. The germline CDR1 and CDR2 sequences are MNHEY and SVGAGI. This CDR3 is built from 16 residues. Deletions cut 2 bases from V and 3 bases from J, with 16 bases between. The chain's CDR3 is CASSYGISSFHTEAFF. DNA of the CDR3: TGTGCCAGCAGTTACGGGATTTCTAGCTTTCACACTGAAGCTTTCTTT.

V usage is TRBV10-1 and J usage is TRBJ1-1; 7 bases are a match to TRBD1. CDR1 is WNHNN and CDR2 is SYGVQD in the germline V gene (reference sequence). V was clipped by 5 bases and J by 6 bases; unmatched bases: 6. The CDR3 runs 13 residues. The CDR3 sequence is CASSKGAFSEAFF. CDR3 coding DNA: TGCGCCAGCAGTAAGGGGGCGTTTTCTGAAGCTTTCTTT.

V and J are TRBV5-1 and TRBJ2-7; D unclear. V lost 2 bases to trimming and J lost 3 bases, with 15 bases between them. The CDR3 has 15 residues. CDR1 SGHRS and CDR2 YFSETQ come from the germline V gene. The CDR3 sequence is CASSFSQTPNYEQYF. The CDR3 DNA is TGCGCCAGCAGCTTCTCGCAGACTCCGAACTACGAGCAGTACTTC.

This rearrangement joins TRBV5-6 to TRBJ2-7; D gene uncertain. Per the germline V gene, CDR1 is SGHDT and CDR2 is YYEEEE. V was shortened by 0 bases and J by 3 bases, with 4 bases between the two germline ends. The length of the CDR3 is 12 residues. CDR3 coding DNA: TGTGCCAGCAGCTTGGTTCTCTACGAGCAGTACTTC. As protein: CASSLVLYEQYF.

The V call is TRBV18, the J call TRBJ2-2; D is perhaps TRBD1 (6 bases). The CDR3 length is 16 residues. Per germline, CDR1 KGHSH and CDR2 LQKENI. V was pared by 6 bases and J by 3 bases, with 17 bases between. DNA for the CDR3: TGTGCCAGCTCCCAAAACAGGGCGCACGACACCGGGGAGCTGTTTTTT. Translation: CASSQNRAHDTGELFF. Complete variable domain (other parts from reference TRBV18 and TRBJ2-2): NAGVMQNPRHLVRRRGQEARLRCSPMKGHSHVYWYRQLPEEGLKFMVYLQKENIIDESGMPKERFSAEFPKEGPSILRIQQVVRGDSAAYFCASSQNRAHDTGELFFGEGSRLTVL.

The rearrangement uses TRBV19 and TRBJ1-2, with D hard to call. The V gene's germline CDR1 is LNHDA and CDR2 SQIVND (reference sequence). V lost 6 bases, J lost 5 bases, and 7 bases lay in between. The CDR3 sequence is 11 residues long. CDR3 in DNA: TGTGCCAGTAGGACTCCATATGGCTACACCTTC. Translation: CASRTPYGYTF.

V is TRBV5-1 and J is TRBJ2-1; 13 bases match TRBD2. This CDR3 contains 19 residues. Germline CDR1 reads SGHRS; CDR2 reads YFSETQ. V shed 3 bases and J 2 bases; nucleotides not matched to a gene: 11. This CDR3 is CASSSGLAGTPSTYNEQFF. Written as DNA, the CDR3 is TGCGCCAGCAGCTCGGGACTAGCGGGAACCCCATCCACCTACAATGAGCAGTTCTTC.

The genes are TRBV9 and TRBJ1-1; maybe TRBD1 (6 bases). This CDR3 is 15 amino acids long. With 0 bases removed from V and 3 bases from J, the gap between germline ends came to 12 bases. Germline V gene data show CDR1 as SGDLS and CDR2 as YYNGEE. DNA of the CDR3: TGTGCCAGCAGCGTAGAGGCAGGACAGTACACTGAAGCTTTCTTT. Amino acid sequence: CASSVEAGQYTEAFF.

The DNA for the CDR3 is TGTGCCAGCAGTTATGCTAGCGGCTTCACAGATACGCAGTATTTT. Translating gives CASSYASGFTDTQYF. The V gene is TRBV27, the J gene TRBJ2-3, with 7 positions matching TRBD2. The germline gives CDR1 MNHEY, CDR2 SMNVEV (reference sequence). The CDR3 contains 15 residues. The V segment lost 4 bases and the J segment 2 bases; nucleotides outside the gene matches: 6.

The chain couples TRBV25-1 to TRBJ2-7; 8 nucleotides agree with TRBD2. CDR3 size: 17 residues. Trimming removed 1 base from V and 6 bases from J; junction bases left unmatched: 14. The germline CDR1 and CDR2 sequences are MGHDK and SYGVNS. CDR3 coding DNA: TGTGCCAGCAGTGAATCACTTACACGGCGGGAGGCAGCCGAGCAGTACTTC. As protein: CASSESLTRREAAEQYF.

The CDR3 loop is CASSKLPSGVGSPLHF. As DNA, the CDR3 is TGTGCCAGCAGCAAACTCCCAAGCGGGGTTGGTTCACCCCTCCACTTT. This chain joins TRBV9 and TRBJ1-6; D gene ambiguous. This CDR3 spans 16 amino acids. Trimming removed 4 bases from V and 9 bases from J, with 20 bases in between. Germline V gene sequence: CDR1 SGDLS, CDR2 YYNGEE.

This clone was seen just once. The rearrangement links TRBV7-9 to TRBJ2-3, with 12 bases identical to TRBD1. This CDR3 region has 17 residues. V shed 5 bases and J 4 bases; nucleotides not matched to a gene: 10. CDR1 is SEHNR and CDR2 is FQNEAQ in the germline V gene (reference sequence). In nucleotides, the CDR3 is TGTGCCAGCAGCCCTCTCACGGGACAGGGGGCTTCAGATACGCAGTATTTT. It codes for CASSPLTGQGASDTQYF. Based on the CDR3 plus reference TRBV7-9 and TRBJ2-3, the full variable domain is DTGVSQNPRHKITKRGQNVTFRCDPISEHNRLYWYRQTLGQGPEFLTYFQNEAQLEKSRLLSDRFSAERPKGSFSTLEIQRTEQGDSAMYLCASSPLTGQGASDTQYFGPGTRLTVL.

The chain couples TRBV27 to TRBJ1-3; a weak D match, TRBD1 (6 bases). The CDR3 is 17 amino acids. V was shortened by 0 bases and J by 3 bases, with 15 bases between the two germline ends. Germline values: CDR1 MNHEY, CDR2 SMNVEV (reference sequence). CDR3 loop: CASSLSGRGRSGNTIYF. In DNA form, the CDR3 reads TGTGCCAGCAGTTTATCGGGGCGGGGGCGGAGTGGAAACACCATATATTTT.

V and J are TRBV2 and TRBJ1-5, with a weak D call TRBD1 (5 bases). CDR3 length: 15 residues. Deletions cut 7 bases from V and 5 bases from J, with 18 bases between. Germline V gene lookup returns CDR1 SNHLY and CDR2 FYNNEI. CDR3 DNA: TGTGCCAGCAAGGGGACTGGAGGGAGGCATCAGCCCCAGCATTTT. Translation: CASKGTGGRHQPQHF.

The chain couples TRBV24-1 to TRBJ2-2; TRBD2 matches at 15 bases. This CDR3 spans 18 amino acids. Per the germline V gene, CDR1 is KGHDR and CDR2 is SFDVKD. V shed 3 bases and J 3 bases; nucleotides not matched to a gene: 4. The CDR3 sequence is CATSDDGTSGRYTGELFF. The CDR3 DNA reads as TGTGCCACCAGTGATGACGGGACTAGCGGGAGGTACACCGGGGAGCTGTTTTTT.

V and J are TRBV9 and TRBJ2-2, with D possibly being TRBD1 (5 bases). There are 16 residues in the CDR3. Germline-derived CDR1 and CDR2 are SGDLS and YYNGEE. Trimming took off 1 base at V and 7 bases at J, with 17 bases between the two ends. Here the CDR3 DNA reads TGTGCCAGCAGCGTAACCGGTAGCCTAAGGGGCGGGGAGCTGTTTTTT. Protein product: CASSVTGSLRGGELFF.

This clone was detected only once. The chain joins TRBV19 to TRBJ2-7, with 14 bases lining up with TRBD2. Losses at the gene ends were 4 bases for V and 2 bases for J; bases not matched to a gene: 4. This CDR3 spans 16 amino acids. Germline V gene data show CDR1 as LNHDA and CDR2 as SQIVND (reference sequence). The CDR3 protein is CASSTPGLAGAYEQYF. The CDR3 DNA reads as TGTGCCAGTAGTACCCCGGGACTAGCGGGGGCCTACGAGCAGTACTTC.

V gene TRBV19 combines with J gene TRBJ1-5, with 7 bases identical to TRBD1. This CDR3 is 17 amino acids long. The germline V gene encodes CDR1 LNHDA and CDR2 SQIVND (reference sequence). Trimming at V came to 8 bases and at J to 1 base, leaving 14 bases not matched to a gene. CDR3 protein: CASSIPRGDWSNQPQHF. CDR3 DNA: TGTGCCAGTTCCATACCCAGGGGGGATTGGAGCAATCAGCCCCAGCATTTT.

The chain has TRBV29-1 and TRBJ2-3, with 7 bases identical to TRBD2. Germline assignment: CDR1 SQVTM and CDR2 ANQGSEA. V trimming: 8 bases; J trimming: 6 bases; junction bases outside the gene matches: 11. There are 13 residues in the CDR3. The CDR3 bases are TGCAGCAGCCGAGGGAGGGCGAGGGATACGCAGTATTTT. Its protein is CSSRGRARDTQYF.

The chain has TRBV30 and TRBJ1-2, with 10 bases fitting TRBD1. CDR3 length equals 17 residues. The V gene end was trimmed by 0 bases and the J gene end by 1 base; junction bases not matched to a gene: 8. The germline V gene has CDR1 GTSNPN and CDR2 SVGIG (reference sequence). The CDR3 sequence is CAWSVAGTGAFNYGYTF. In DNA, the CDR3 is TGTGCCTGGAGTGTAGCCGGGACAGGGGCGTTTAACTATGGCTACACCTTC.

This chain uses TRBV3-1 (or the pseudogene TRBV3-2) with TRBJ2-1, with TRBD2 matching 16 bases. The CDR3 is 18 residues long. Germline V CDR1 and CDR2: LGHDT, YNNKEL (reference sequence). The ends lost 6 bases at V and 7 bases at J; junction bases unmatched: 12. The CDR3 spells CASSSTGTSGRAANEQFF. The CDR3 nucleotides read TGTGCCAGCAGTTCGACCGGGACTAGCGGGAGGGCCGCAAATGAGCAGTTCTTC.

The chain joins TRBV3-1 (or the pseudogene TRBV3-2) to TRBJ1-4; maybe TRBD1 (6 bases). Germline V gene data show CDR1 as LGHDT and CDR2 as YNNKEL (reference sequence). The CDR3 totals 14 residues. Deletions cut 8 bases from V and 7 bases from J, with 17 bases between. CDR3 residues: CASGIRGMSEKLFF. The CDR3 DNA is TGTGCCAGCGGGATCAGGGGCATGAGTGAAAAACTGTTTTTT.

This chain links TRBV18 with TRBJ1-1; 7 bases align to TRBD1. V shed 6 bases, J shed 2 bases, and the junction held 9 bases outside the gene matches. The CDR3 runs to 15 residues. CDR1 and CDR2 from the germline V gene are KGHSH and LQKENI. CDR3 in amino acids: CASSMPGQLNTEAFF. Here the CDR3 DNA reads TGTGCCAGCTCCATGCCGGGACAGCTAAACACTGAAGCTTTCTTT.

The table lists this clone with a count of one. The rearrangement links TRBV5-8 to TRBJ1-1; 7 bases agree with TRBD1. The CDR3 sequence is 16 residues long. V lost 4 bases, J lost 0 bases, and 9 bases stayed unmatched. The germline gives CDR1 SGHTS, CDR2 YDEGEE. In DNA, the CDR3 is TGTGCCAGCAGCGGAGGGGACAGTGGGATGAACACTGAAGCTTTCTTT. Translating gives CASSGGDSGMNTEAFF.

V usage is TRBV6-5 and J usage is TRBJ2-2; tentatively, D is TRBD2 (7 bases). The CDR3 length is 14 residues. Germline lookup yields CDR1 MNHEY and CDR2 SVGAGI. The germline V and J ends were trimmed by 10 bases and 1 base, with 13 bases remaining between them. CDR3 in DNA: TGTGCCACCCAAAGGGGGGGGAACACCGGGGAGCTGTTTTTT. Translated: CATQRGGNTGELFF.

The chain couples TRBV19 to TRBJ1-4; D is ambiguous. This CDR3 contains 16 residues. Germline assignment: CDR1 LNHDA and CDR2 SQIVND (reference sequence). The V end lost 6 bases, the J end lost 8 bases, and 22 bases lay between the germline ends. CDR3 nucleotides: TGTGCCAGTAGCCCGTCCTTTTACAGTTCTGAAGAAAAACTGTTTTTT. Encoded protein: CASSPSFYSSEEKLFF.

The rearrangement links TRBV19 to TRBJ2-1; unclear D gene. The germline CDR1 and CDR2 sequences are LNHDA and SQIVND (reference sequence). The CDR3 has 12 residues. Trimming left V 3 bases short and J 8 bases short, with 8 bases between. This CDR3 reads CASSISVDEQFF. In nucleotides, the CDR3 is TGTGCCAGTAGTATCAGCGTGGATGAGCAGTTCTTC.